Presented here are 17 T cell receptor beta chains from one specimen sequenced in a study of T cell repertoires in cytomegalovirus infection. TCRdb called the reads again in MiXCR, with one record for every CDR3 protein. The repertoire includes 900,000 to 950,000 distinct CDR3 sequences, under 40% of them detected once, and over 10% sits in the top ten. No antigens are known for them. The specimen comprised cultured CD8+ T cells from PBMCs, sampled from culture after CMV antigen stimulation. These TCRs come from a human donor in good health (CMV status not recorded). Some clones in this sample may be carry-over from other donors' samples.

A few counts support this clonotype. V usage is TRBV6-6 and J usage is TRBJ2-5; D call uncertain. The CDR3 totals 11 residues. Trimming removed 8 bases from V and 4 bases from J, with 8 bases in between. Germline V gene lookup returns CDR1 MNHNY and CDR2 SVGAGI (reference sequence). CDR3 in amino acids: CASQGRETQYF. The DNA of the CDR3 is TGTGCCAGCCAAGGAAGAGAGACCCAGTACTTC.

This chain uses TRBV27 with TRBJ2-2, with 11 bases fitting TRBD2. Germline CDR1 is MNHEY and CDR2 is SMNVEV (reference sequence). Trimming cost V 4 bases and J 8 bases; bases outside gene matches: 9. The CDR3 is made up of 16 amino acids. The CDR3 region is CASSSSSGGTRGELFF. The CDR3 DNA is TGTGCCAGCAGTTCATCTAGCGGGGGGACGCGGGGGGAGCTGTTTTTT.

A word on this clonotype: Given a much more abundant clone one base away, this may be a read error. The chain joins TRBV7-8 to TRBJ1-6, with TRBD1 identical over 8 bases. The CDR3 contains 17 residues. Germline CDR1 and CDR2: SGHVS and FQNEAQ. CDR3 amino acids: CASSLKQGVTGASPIHF. CDR3 bases: TGTGCCAGCAGCTTAAAACAGGGGGTAACTGGGGCTTCACCCATCCACTTT.

This clonotype occurred once. This sequence joins TRBV4-1 and TRBJ1-6, with D maybe TRBD1 (5 bases). Germline CDR1 reads MGHRA; CDR2 reads YSYEKL. Deletions cut 7 bases from V and 9 bases from J, with 16 bases between. This CDR3 comprises 14 residues. This chain's CDR3 is CASNPPGRTSPLHF. In DNA, the CDR3 is TGCGCCAGCAACCCCCCAGGGAGGACTTCACCCCTCCACTTT.

V is TRBV7-2 and J is TRBJ2-3, with TRBD2 matching over 13 bases. CDR3 size: 16 residues. The V gene's germline CDR1 is SGHTA and CDR2 FQGNSA. Unmatched junction bases numbered 6, after V lost 5 bases and J lost 4 bases. Here the CDR3 reads CASSQPTSGGSDTQYF. For the CDR3, the DNA is TGTGCCAGCAGCCAGCCGACTAGCGGGGGGTCAGATACGCAGTATTTT. Using reference TRBV7-2 and TRBJ2-3 for the parts outside the CDR3, the full variable domain is GAGVSQSPSNKVTEKGKDVELRCDPISGHTALYWYRQSLGQGLEFLIYFQGNSAPDKSGLPSDRFSAERTGGSVSTLTIQRTQQEDSAVYLCASSQPTSGGSDTQYFGPGTRLTVL.

V and J are TRBV7-9 and TRBJ2-5; possibly TRBD2 for D (6 bases). Germline assignment: CDR1 SEHNR and CDR2 FQNEAQ (reference sequence). V lost 2 bases, J lost 4 bases, and 11 bases lay in between. The CDR3 length is 14 residues. Written as DNA, the CDR3 is TGTGCCAGCAGCTTACTGACTAGATCAGAGACCCAGTACTTC. It encodes CASSLLTRSETQYF.

This clonotype has only a few counts. The chain couples TRBV12-3 or TRBV12-4 to TRBJ2-1, with D hard to call. The CDR3 runs 15 residues. V lost 3 bases, J lost 7 bases, and 16 bases lay in between. The CDR3 region is CASSLGPPYLNEQFF. DNA of the CDR3: TGTGCCAGCAGTTTGGGTCCCCCTTACCTGAATGAGCAGTTCTTC.

This chain joins TRBV19 and TRBJ2-7, with 7 nucleotides matching TRBD1. The ends lost 5 bases at V and 2 bases at J; junction bases unmatched: 9. The CDR3 extends over 15 amino acids. Germline CDR1 reads LNHDA; CDR2 reads SQIVND (reference sequence). CDR3 residues: CASSPRDRSPYEQYF. In DNA form, the CDR3 reads TGTGCCAGTAGTCCCAGGGACAGATCACCCTACGAGCAGTACTTC. The variable domain in full, completed from reference TRBV19 and TRBJ2-7, reads DGGITQSPKYLFRKEGQNVTLSCEQNLNHDAMYWYRQDPGQGLRLIYYSQIVNDFQKGDIAEGYSVSREKKESFPLTVTSAQKNPTAFYLCASSPRDRSPYEQYFGPGTRLTVT.

The chain carries TRBV6-6 and TRBJ2-7; D may be TRBD1 or TRBD2 (5 bases each). V dropped 5 bases and J dropped 1 base, with 12 bases sitting between them. This CDR3 spans 14 amino acids. Germline V lookup: CDR1 MNHNY, CDR2 SVGAGI (reference sequence). As DNA, the CDR3 is TGTGCCAGCAGTATCCGGGACGGTTCCTACGAGCAGTACTTC. It specifies CASSIRDGSYEQYF.

The chain uses TRBV20-1 and TRBJ1-2; perhaps TRBD1 as D (6 bases). The V and J ends lost 0 bases and 2 bases respectively, with 22 bases between them. The CDR3 extends over 18 amino acids. In germline, CDR1 is DFQATT, CDR2 SNEGSKA (reference sequence). The chain's CDR3 is CSARDGPHRDIVNYGYTF. The CDR3 nucleotides read TGCAGTGCTAGAGATGGCCCCCACCGGGACATAGTCAACTATGGCTACACCTTC.

This clonotype has just a few counts. The chain couples TRBV6-8 to TRBJ2-7, with TRBD1 identical over 8 bases. Germline V gene sequence: CDR1 MNHGY, CDR2 SAAAGT. The V and J ends lost 4 bases and 2 bases, in that order; junction bases with no gene match: 4. The length of the CDR3 is 14 residues. CDR3 in DNA: TGTGCCAGCAGTTCAGGCAGGGGGCCCTACGAGCAGTACTTC. Its protein product is CASSSGRGPYEQYF.

The gene calls are TRBV5-4 and TRBJ2-3; perhaps TRBD2 as D (6 bases). V gave up 0 bases and J gave up 4 bases, with 18 bases separating them. The CDR3 sequence is 17 residues long. CDR1 and CDR2 from the germline V gene are SGHNT and YYREEE (reference sequence). CDR3 in amino acids: CASSLAVSGTLADTQYF. CDR3 sequence (DNA): TGTGCCAGCAGCTTGGCCGTTTCTGGGACTCTCGCAGATACGCAGTATTTT.

The V and J genes are TRBV11-2 and TRBJ1-1, with 7 bases fitting TRBD1. V lost 2 bases to trimming and J lost 1 base; unmatched junction nucleotides: 10. Per the germline V gene, CDR1 is SGHAT and CDR2 is FQNNGV. The CDR3 length is 17 residues. The DNA for the CDR3 is TGTGCCAGCAGCTTATACTCGACAGGGCTCAAGAACACTGAAGCTTTCTTT. Translation gives CASSLYSTGLKNTEAFF.

This clonotype was seen more than once but under ten times. This chain joins TRBV7-3 and TRBJ2-3; D possibly corresponds to TRBD2 (6 bases). Germline assignment: CDR1 SGHTA and CDR2 FQGTGA. The CDR3 contains 15 residues. Trimming pared 3 bases from V and 0 bases from J, leaving 10 bases between. The CDR3 bases are TGTGCCAGCAGCTTCACCGGGACTAGCACAGATACGCAGTATTTT. As protein: CASSFTGTSTDTQYF.

This rearrangement joins TRBV4-1 to TRBJ2-3; TRBD1 might be the D (6 bases). The CDR3 spans 15 residues. Per the germline V gene, CDR1 is MGHRA and CDR2 is YSYEKL. V dropped 4 bases and J dropped 3 bases, with 14 bases sitting between them. The CDR3 spells CASSLREGGTDTQYF. The CDR3 nucleotides are TGCGCCAGCAGCCTCAGGGAAGGGGGTACAGATACGCAGTATTTT.

The chain combines TRBV6-6 with TRBJ2-1; perhaps TRBD1 as D (5 bases). Trimming left V 5 bases short and J 2 bases short, with 19 bases between. In germline, CDR1 is MNHNY, CDR2 SVGAGI (reference sequence). The CDR3 totals 17 residues. This CDR3 reads CASSETARAKAYNEQFF. In DNA form, the CDR3 reads TGTGCCAGCAGTGAGACAGCTCGGGCTAAAGCCTACAATGAGCAGTTCTTC.

The sample holds many counts of this clonotype. The chain carries TRBV7-2 and TRBJ2-7; possible D gene TRBD2, 5 bases. V was clipped by 5 bases and J by 4 bases, with 12 bases between them. Germline lookup yields CDR1 SGHTA and CDR2 FQGNSA. CDR3 size: 13 residues. The DNA of the CDR3 is TGTGCCAGCAGCCACCAAGAGGGTTACGAGCAGTACGTC. Protein product: CASSHQEGYEQYV.